This TCR beta chain was retrieved from a study of blood T cells in healthy people across ages. Study-wide results and caveats: More naive CD4+ cells and higher diversity were found in long-lived than in aged donors. The recorded TCR beta diversity per million T cells decreased in a roughly linear manner with age.

Germline V gene lookup returns CDR1 SGHAT and CDR2 FQDESV (reference sequence). This CDR3 has 16 amino acids. V trimming: 5 bases; J trimming: 9 bases; junction bases outside the gene matches: 8. With respect to this clonotype: The antigen remains unidentified.

Alongside a J-beta primer mix, a sample-barcoded 5' primer served in a second PCR lasting 7 to 11 cycles. Through a template-switch adaptor with 12 random nucleotides, each cDNA molecule received a tag. In TCRdb, the 5' RACE reads were re-called with MiXCR into one record per CDR3 protein. The sample holds around 780,000 distinct CDR3 sequences, around three fifths seen once. V and J are TRBV11-1 and TRBJ2-1; 15 positions match TRBD2. The sample was blood. This TCR was recovered from a man aged 35 to 55 in good health. The CDR3 nucleotides read TGTGCCAGCAGCCCCCGGACTAGCGGGGGGGCCAGTGAGCAGTTCTTC. As protein: CASSPRTSGGASEQFF.